This T cell receptor (beta chain) was recovered during a study of CD8 T cells in ankylosing spondylitis. Overall study results and limits: Seemingly distinctive of ankylosing spondylitis blood was a TCR beta motif formed by eight highly homologous variants.

The germline V gene has CDR1 LGHNA and CDR2 YSLEER. The length of the CDR3 is 18 residues. The V and J ends lost 0 bases and 8 bases, in that order; junction bases with no gene match: 12. In TCRdb, the 5' RACE reads were re-called with MiXCR into one record per CDR3 protein. The sample contains roughly 170,000 distinct CDR3 sequences, just over 9.5% of which appear only once. This clonotype came up many times. What it recognizes is unknown. The receptor was derived from a female donor with ankylosing spondylitis or in good health (not recorded which). Sequencing used blood, either unsorted or a sorted T cell fraction (not recorded which). V is TRBV4-3 and J is TRBJ2-1; TRBD2 matches at 11 bases. The CDR3 bases are TGCGCCAGCAGCCAAGATCTAACCCCTAGCGGGAGGTGGTATGAGCAGTTCTTC. Protein: CASSQDLTPSGRWYEQFF.